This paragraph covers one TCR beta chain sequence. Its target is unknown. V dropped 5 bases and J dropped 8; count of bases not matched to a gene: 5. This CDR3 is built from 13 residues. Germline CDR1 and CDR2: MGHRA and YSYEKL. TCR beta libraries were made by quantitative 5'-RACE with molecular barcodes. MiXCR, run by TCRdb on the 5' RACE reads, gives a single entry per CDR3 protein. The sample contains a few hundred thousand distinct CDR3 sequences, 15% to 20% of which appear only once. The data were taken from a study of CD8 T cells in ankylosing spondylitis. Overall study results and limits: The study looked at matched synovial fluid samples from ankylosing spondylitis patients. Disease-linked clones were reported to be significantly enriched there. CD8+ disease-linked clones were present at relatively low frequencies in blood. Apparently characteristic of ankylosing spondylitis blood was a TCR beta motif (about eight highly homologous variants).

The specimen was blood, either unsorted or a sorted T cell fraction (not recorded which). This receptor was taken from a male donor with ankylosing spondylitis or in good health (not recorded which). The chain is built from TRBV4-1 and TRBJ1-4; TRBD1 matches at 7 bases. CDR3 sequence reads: CASSDRAREKLFF. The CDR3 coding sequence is TGCGCCAGCAGCGACAGGGCCAGGGAAAAACTGTTTTTT.